Shown below are 12 T cell receptor beta chains from a single sample sequenced in a study of blood T cell repertoires in COVID-19. Clones were sequenced by immunoSEQ multiplex PCR, and TCRdb holds only the in-frame ones, with some missing. The table has approximately 250,000 clones, around 89% seen once. The sample was PBMCs or T cells enriched from blood (not recorded which). The receptors shown here come from a middle-aged woman with acute COVID-19.

The J gene is TRBJ1-1, the V gene TRBV7-8, with D possibly being TRBD1 (6 bases). Deletions cut 2 bases from V and 4 bases from J, with 20 bases between. The CDR3 is 17 residues long. Per germline, CDR1 SGHVS and CDR2 FQNEAQ. The CDR3 region is CASSLKKGAGAGTEAFF. CDR3 nucleotide sequence: TGTGCCAGCAGCTTAAAAAAGGGAGCGGGGGCTGGCACTGAAGCTTTCTTT.

The V call is TRBV11-3, the J call TRBJ2-1, with 7 bases lining up with TRBD1. Trimming at V came to 5 bases and at J to 0 bases, leaving 7 bases not matched to a gene. The CDR3 length is 16 residues. Germline V gives CDR1 SGHNT, CDR2 YENEEA. This CDR3 is CASSPGTANSYNEQFF. The CDR3 DNA reads as TGTGCCAGCAGCCCTGGGACAGCCAACTCCTACAATGAGCAGTTCTTC. Looking up the rest from reference TRBV11-3 and TRBJ2-1 gives the full variable domain: EAGVVQSPRYKIIEKKQPVAFWCNPISGHNTLYWYLQNLGQGPELLIRYENEEAVDDSQLPKDRFSAERLKGVDSTLKIQPAELGDSAVYLCASSPGTANSYNEQFFGPGTRLTVL.

This clone has just one count. The J gene is TRBJ2-5, the V gene TRBV2, with 7 bases aligning to TRBD1. Germline V gene sequence: CDR1 SNHLY, CDR2 FYNNEI. The CDR3 loop spans 15 amino acids. V was pared by 3 bases and J by 4 bases, with 8 bases of the junction left unmatched. The chain's CDR3 is CASSDPGGFRETQYF. CDR3 bases: TGTGCCAGCAGTGATCCAGGGGGATTTAGAGAGACCCAGTACTTC.

The chain uses TRBV11-3 and TRBJ2-7, with 10 bases matching TRBD2. Germline CDR1 and CDR2: SGHNT and YENEEA. This CDR3 is built from 14 residues. The J segment lost 2 bases and the V segment lost 5 bases, leaving 3 bases of the junction unmatched. The CDR3 reads CASSISGRAYEQYF. CDR3 DNA: TGTGCCAGCAGCATAAGCGGGAGGGCCTACGAGCAGTACTTC.

The chain couples TRBV10-1 to TRBJ1-1; possibly TRBD1 for D (6 bases). Trimming shortened V by 7 bases and J by 5 bases, and 14 bases separated the two germline ends. The CDR3 is made up of 13 amino acids. Germline V gives CDR1 WNHNN, CDR2 SYGVQD (reference sequence). CDR3 DNA sequence: TGCGCCAGCAAAGAGGGACAACTAACTGAAGCTTTCTTT. This sequence encodes CASKEGQLTEAFF.

The chain carries TRBV6-5 and TRBJ1-4, with D tentatively TRBD1 (6 bases). The V and J ends lost 2 bases and 4 bases respectively, with 8 bases between them. The CDR3 spans 14 residues. Germline V gene data show CDR1 as MNHEY and CDR2 as SVGAGI. CDR3 amino acids: CASSYDRHNEKLFF. The DNA of the CDR3 is TGTGCCAGCAGTTACGACAGGCATAATGAAAAACTGTTTTTT.

This chain links TRBV18 with TRBJ1-4, with 8 nucleotides matching TRBD1. Per germline, CDR1 KGHSH and CDR2 LQKENI. The CDR3 is 14 amino acids. Losses at the gene ends were 4 bases for V and 6 bases for J; bases not matched to a gene: 4. CDR3 sequence (DNA): TGTGCCAGCTCACTCGACAGGGGTGATGAAAAACTGTTTTTT. It yields the protein CASSLDRGDEKLFF.

The V call is TRBV9, the J call TRBJ2-1; 8 nucleotides line up with TRBD2. V was clipped by 2 bases and J by 5 bases; unmatched bases: 3. Germline loops: CDR1 SGDLS, CDR2 YYNGEE. The length of the CDR3 is 14 residues. In DNA form, the CDR3 reads TGTGCCAGCAGCGTGACTAGCGCGAACAATGAGCAGTTCTTC. Its protein product is CASSVTSANNEQFF.

The chain links TRBV2 to TRBJ2-7; TRBD1 is a possible D gene (5 bases). Germline-derived CDR1 and CDR2 are SNHLY and FYNNEI. Trimming took 6 bases from V and 3 from J, leaving 9 bases between them. The CDR3 sequence is 12 residues long. The CDR3 DNA sequence: TGTGCCAGCAGATCCGACAGCTACGAGCAGTACTTC. This sequence encodes CASRSDSYEQYF.

The V call is TRBV13, the J call TRBJ1-1; D is unresolved. The V and J ends lost 0 bases and 1 base respectively, with 9 bases between them. Germline CDR1 PRHDT, CDR2 FYEKMQ (reference sequence). CDR3 length: 15 residues. CDR3 sequence: CASSLGRHTNTEAFF. CDR3 nucleotides: TGTGCCAGCAGCTTAGGTCGCCACACGAACACTGAAGCTTTCTTT.

The chain joins TRBV28 to TRBJ2-1; a weak D match, TRBD1 (5 bases). Trimming stripped 11 bases from V and 0 bases from J, with 14 bases between. This CDR3 spans 14 amino acids. Germline CDR1 and CDR2: MDHEN and SYDVKM. Written as DNA, the CDR3 is TGTGCCTGGGCTAGAGACAGCTCCTACAATGAGCAGTTCTTC. This gives the protein CAWARDSSYNEQFF.

V usage is TRBV19 and J usage is TRBJ1-2; D call uncertain. Trimming removed 5 bases from V and 0 bases from J, with 10 bases in between. The germline V gene encodes CDR1 LNHDA and CDR2 SQIVND (reference sequence). The CDR3 is made up of 14 amino acids. DNA of the CDR3: TGTGCCAGTAGTTGGCAGGAATCTAACTATGGCTACACCTTC. Amino acid sequence: CASSWQESNYGYTF.